The clone carrying this T cell receptor beta chain has a count of ten or more. V lost 3 bases and J 2 bases, leaving 8 bases between the germline ends. Germline-derived CDR1 and CDR2 are WNHNN and SYGVQD (reference sequence). The CDR3 length is 13 residues. Moderate-to-severe activity, CAS ≥3, NOSPECS ≥4 and a duration under 3 months were seen in donors with ophthalmopathy. Other autoimmune diseases, uncontrolled infections, pregnancy and lactation each led to patient exclusion. For repertoire sequencing, the TCR beta CDR3 regions were amplified from RNA transcripts. An opening RT-PCR round employed HTBI primers and preceded a second-round multiplex PCR. Via MiXCR, TCRdb re-called the multiplex PCR reads, giving one row per CDR3 protein. The sample shows about 220,000 distinct CDR3 sequences, 20% to 25% of them seen only once. This entry belongs to a study of Graves' ophthalmopathy and Graves' hyperthyroidism. Study-wide background: Peripheral blood sampling occurred at initial diagnosis, before any treatment.

The rearrangement links TRBV10-1 to TRBJ2-7; D is ambiguous. Material: peripheral blood. This clonotype was obtained from a woman in her forties or fifties with Graves' ophthalmopathy. CDR3 DNA: TGCGCCAGCAGTGATAGGACGGCCTACGAGCAGTACTTC. It yields the protein CASSDRTAYEQYF.